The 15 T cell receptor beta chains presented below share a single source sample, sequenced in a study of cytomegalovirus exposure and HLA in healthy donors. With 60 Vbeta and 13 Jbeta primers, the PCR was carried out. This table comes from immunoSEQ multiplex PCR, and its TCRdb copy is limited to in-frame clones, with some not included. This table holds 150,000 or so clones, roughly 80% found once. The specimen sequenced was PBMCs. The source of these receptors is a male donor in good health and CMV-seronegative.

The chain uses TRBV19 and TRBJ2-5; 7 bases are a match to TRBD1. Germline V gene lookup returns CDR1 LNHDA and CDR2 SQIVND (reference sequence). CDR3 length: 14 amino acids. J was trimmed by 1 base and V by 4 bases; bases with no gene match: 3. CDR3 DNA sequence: TGTGCCAGTAGTACCTCAGGGGGCCAAGAGACCCAGTACTTC. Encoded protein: CASSTSGGQETQYF. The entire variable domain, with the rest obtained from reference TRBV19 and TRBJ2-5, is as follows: DGGITQSPKYLFRKEGQNVTLSCEQNLNHDAMYWYRQDPGQGLRLIYYSQIVNDFQKGDIAEGYSVSREKKESFPLTVTSAQKNPTAFYLCASSTSGGQETQYFGPGTRLLVL.

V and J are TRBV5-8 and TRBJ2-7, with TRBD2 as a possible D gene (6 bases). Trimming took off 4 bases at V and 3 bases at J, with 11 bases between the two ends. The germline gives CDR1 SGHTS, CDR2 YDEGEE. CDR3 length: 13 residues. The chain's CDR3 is CASSAWRGYEQYF. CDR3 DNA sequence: TGTGCCAGCAGCGCGTGGAGGGGCTACGAGCAGTACTTC.

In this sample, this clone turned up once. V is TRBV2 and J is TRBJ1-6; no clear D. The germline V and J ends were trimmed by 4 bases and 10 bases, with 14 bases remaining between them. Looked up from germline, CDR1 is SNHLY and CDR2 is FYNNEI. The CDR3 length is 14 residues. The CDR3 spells CASSVRVRESPLHF. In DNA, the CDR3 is TGTGCCAGCAGTGTTAGGGTTAGGGAGTCACCCCTCCACTTT.

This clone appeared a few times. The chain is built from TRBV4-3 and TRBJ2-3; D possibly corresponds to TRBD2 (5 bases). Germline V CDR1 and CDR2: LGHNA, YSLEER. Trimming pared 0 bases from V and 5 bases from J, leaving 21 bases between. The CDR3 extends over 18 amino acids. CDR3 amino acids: CASSQERSGGRAVDTQYF. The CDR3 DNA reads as TGCGCCAGCAGCCAAGAACGGTCAGGAGGCCGTGCGGTAGATACGCAGTATTTT.

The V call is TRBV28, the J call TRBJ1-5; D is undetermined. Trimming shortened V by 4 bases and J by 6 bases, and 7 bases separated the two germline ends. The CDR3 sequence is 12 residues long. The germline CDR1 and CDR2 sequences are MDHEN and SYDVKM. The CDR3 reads CASSSLSQPQHF. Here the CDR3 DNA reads TGTGCCAGCAGTTCCCTTAGTCAGCCCCAGCATTTT. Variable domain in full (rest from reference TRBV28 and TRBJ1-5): DVKVTQSSRYLVKRTGEKVFLECVQDMDHENMFWYRQDPGLGLRLIYFSYDVKMKEKGDIPEGYSVSREKKERFSLILESASTNQTSMYLCASSSLSQPQHFGDGTRLSIL.

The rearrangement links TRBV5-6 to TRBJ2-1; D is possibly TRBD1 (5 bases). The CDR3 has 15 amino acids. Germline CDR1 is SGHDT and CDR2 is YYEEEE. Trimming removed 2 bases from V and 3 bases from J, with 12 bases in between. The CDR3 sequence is CASSLYTGDYNEQFF. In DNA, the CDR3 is TGTGCCAGCAGCTTATATACAGGAGACTACAATGAGCAGTTCTTC.

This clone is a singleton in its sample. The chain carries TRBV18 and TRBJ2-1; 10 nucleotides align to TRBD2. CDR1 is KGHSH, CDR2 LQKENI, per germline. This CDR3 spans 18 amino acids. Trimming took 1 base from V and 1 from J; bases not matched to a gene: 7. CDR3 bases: TGTGCCAGCTCACCACTGGCCAAACTAGCGGGGTCCTACAATGAGCAGTTCTTC. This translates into CASSPLAKLAGSYNEQFF.

The CDR3 spells CASIRTGVGEQFF. The CDR3 DNA is TGTGCCAGCATTAGGACAGGGGTAGGTGAGCAGTTCTTC. The chain joins TRBV2 to TRBJ2-1; 9 nucleotides align to TRBD1. J lost 9 bases, V lost 7 bases, and 7 bases had no gene match. The CDR3 has 13 residues. Germline V gene data show CDR1 as SNHLY and CDR2 as FYNNEI.

CDR3 sequence: CASSPGQLSSYNSPLHF. CDR3 bases: TGCGCCAGCAGCCCCGGACAGTTAAGCTCCTATAATTCACCCCTCCACTTT. The gene calls are TRBV5-1 and TRBJ1-6; TRBD1 might be the D (6 bases). This CDR3 is built from 17 residues. Trimming removed 4 bases at V and 0 bases at J, with 14 bases between. Germline V gene lookup returns CDR1 SGHRS and CDR2 YFSETQ.

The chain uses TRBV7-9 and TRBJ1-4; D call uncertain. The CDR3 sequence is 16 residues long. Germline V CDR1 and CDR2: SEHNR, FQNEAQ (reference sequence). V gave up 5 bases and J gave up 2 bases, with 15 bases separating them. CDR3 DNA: TGTGCCAGCAGCCTCATTACGGGGATTACTAATGAAAAACTGTTTTTT. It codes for CASSLITGITNEKLFF.

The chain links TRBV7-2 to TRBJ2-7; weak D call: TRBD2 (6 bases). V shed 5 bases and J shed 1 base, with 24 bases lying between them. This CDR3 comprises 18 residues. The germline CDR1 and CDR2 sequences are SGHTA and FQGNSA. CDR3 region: CASSRAPLAIGRSYEQYF. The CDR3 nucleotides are TGTGCCAGCAGCAGAGCCCCCCTCGCTATAGGGAGGTCCTACGAGCAGTACTTC.

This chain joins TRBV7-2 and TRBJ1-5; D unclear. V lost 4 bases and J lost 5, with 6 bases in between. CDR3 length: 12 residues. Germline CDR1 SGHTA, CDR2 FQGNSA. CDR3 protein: CASSSDYQPQHF. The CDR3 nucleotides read TGTGCCAGCAGCTCAGATTATCAGCCCCAGCATTTT.

The CDR3 sequence: CASRKEAAGVSYTGELFF. The CDR3 region has the DNA TGTGCCAGCAGGAAAGAGGCGGCGGGGGTCTCCTACACCGGGGAGCTGTTTTTT. The chain recombines TRBV27 with TRBJ2-2; 7 nucleotides align to TRBD2. V lost 6 bases, J lost 3 bases, and 16 bases stayed unmatched. CDR1 is MNHEY, CDR2 SMNVEV, per germline (reference sequence). This CDR3 region has 18 residues.

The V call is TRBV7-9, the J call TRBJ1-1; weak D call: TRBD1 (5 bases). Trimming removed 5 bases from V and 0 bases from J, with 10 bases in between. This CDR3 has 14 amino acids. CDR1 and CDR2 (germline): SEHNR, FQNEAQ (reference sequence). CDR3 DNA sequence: TGTGCCAGCAGCCCCGACAGAGTGAACACTGAAGCTTTCTTT. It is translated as CASSPDRVNTEAFF. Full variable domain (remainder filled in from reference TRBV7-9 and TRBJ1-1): DTGVSQNPRHKITKRGQNVTFRCDPISEHNRLYWYRQTLGQGPEFLTYFQNEAQLEKSRLLSDRFSAERPKGSFSTLEIQRTEQGDSAMYLCASSPDRVNTEAFFGQGTRLTVV.

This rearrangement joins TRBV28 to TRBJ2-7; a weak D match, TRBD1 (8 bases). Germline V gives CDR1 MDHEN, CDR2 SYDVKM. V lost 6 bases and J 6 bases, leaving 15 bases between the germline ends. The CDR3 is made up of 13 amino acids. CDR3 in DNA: TGTGCCAGCAGCCTACAGGGGGGGTCCGAGCAGTACTTC. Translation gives CASSLQGGSEQYF.